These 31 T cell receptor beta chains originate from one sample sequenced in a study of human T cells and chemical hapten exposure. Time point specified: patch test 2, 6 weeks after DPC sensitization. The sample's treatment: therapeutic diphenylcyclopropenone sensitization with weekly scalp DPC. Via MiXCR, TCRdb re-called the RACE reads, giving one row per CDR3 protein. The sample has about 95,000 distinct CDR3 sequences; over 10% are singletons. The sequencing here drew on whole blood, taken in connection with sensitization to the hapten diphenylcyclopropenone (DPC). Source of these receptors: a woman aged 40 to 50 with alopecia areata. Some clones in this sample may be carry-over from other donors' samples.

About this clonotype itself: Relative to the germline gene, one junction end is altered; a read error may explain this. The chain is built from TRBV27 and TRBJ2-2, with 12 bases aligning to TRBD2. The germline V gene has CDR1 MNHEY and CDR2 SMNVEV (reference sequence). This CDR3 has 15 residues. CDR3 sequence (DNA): TGTCCCAGCAGTTCGACTAGCGGGAGATTCGGGGAGCTGTTTTTT. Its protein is CPSSSTSGRFGELFF.

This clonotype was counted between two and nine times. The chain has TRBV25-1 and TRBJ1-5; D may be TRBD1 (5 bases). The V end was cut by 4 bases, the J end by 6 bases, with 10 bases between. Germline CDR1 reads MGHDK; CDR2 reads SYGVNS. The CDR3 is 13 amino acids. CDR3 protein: CASSGQGSQPQHF. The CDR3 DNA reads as TGTGCCAGCAGTGGGCAGGGCAGTCAGCCCCAGCATTTT.

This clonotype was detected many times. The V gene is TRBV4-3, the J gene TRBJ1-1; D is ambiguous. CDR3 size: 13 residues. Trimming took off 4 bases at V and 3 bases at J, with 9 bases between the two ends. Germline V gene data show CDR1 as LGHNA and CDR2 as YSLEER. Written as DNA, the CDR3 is TGCGCCAGCAGCCGAAGGCTGGACACTGAAGCTTTCTTT. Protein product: CASSRRLDTEAFF.

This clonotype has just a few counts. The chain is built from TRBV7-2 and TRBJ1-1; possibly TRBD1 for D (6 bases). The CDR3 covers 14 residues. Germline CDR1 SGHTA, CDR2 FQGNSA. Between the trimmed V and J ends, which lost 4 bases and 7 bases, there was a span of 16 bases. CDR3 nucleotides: TGTGCCAGCAGCTCCATGACAGGCCCACATGAAGCTTTCTTT. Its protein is CASSSMTGPHEAFF.

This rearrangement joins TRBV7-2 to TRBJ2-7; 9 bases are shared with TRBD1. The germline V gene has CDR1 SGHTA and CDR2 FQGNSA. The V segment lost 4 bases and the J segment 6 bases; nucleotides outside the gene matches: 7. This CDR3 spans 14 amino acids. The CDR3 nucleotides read TGTGCCAGCAGCTCCGGGACAGGGCCTTTCGAGCAGTACTTC. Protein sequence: CASSSGTGPFEQYF.

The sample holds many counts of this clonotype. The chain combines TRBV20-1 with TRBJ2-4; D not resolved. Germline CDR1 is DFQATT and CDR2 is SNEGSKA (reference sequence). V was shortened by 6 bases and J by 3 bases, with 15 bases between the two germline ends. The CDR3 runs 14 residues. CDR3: CSAPRLESKNIQYF. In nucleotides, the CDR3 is TGCAGTGCCCCCCGTCTTGAAAGCAAAAACATTCAGTACTTC.

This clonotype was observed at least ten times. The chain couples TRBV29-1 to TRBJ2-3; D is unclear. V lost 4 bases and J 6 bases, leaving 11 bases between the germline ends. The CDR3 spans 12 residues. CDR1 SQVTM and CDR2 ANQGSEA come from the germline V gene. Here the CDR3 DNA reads TGCAGCGTTGGTACCGAACGGGATACGCAGTATTTT. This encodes CSVGTERDTQYF.

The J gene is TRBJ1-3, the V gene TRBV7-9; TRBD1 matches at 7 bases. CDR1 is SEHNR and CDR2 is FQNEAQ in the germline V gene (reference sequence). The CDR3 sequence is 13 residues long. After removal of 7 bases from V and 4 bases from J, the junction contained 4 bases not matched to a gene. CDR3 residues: CASKGTAGNTIYF. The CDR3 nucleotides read TGTGCCAGCAAAGGGACAGCCGGAAACACCATATATTTT. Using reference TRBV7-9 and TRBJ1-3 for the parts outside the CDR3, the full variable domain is DTGVSQNPRHKITKRGQNVTFRCDPISEHNRLYWYRQTLGQGPEFLTYFQNEAQLEKSRLLSDRFSAERPKGSFSTLEIQRTEQGDSAMYLCASKGTAGNTIYFGEGSWLTVV.

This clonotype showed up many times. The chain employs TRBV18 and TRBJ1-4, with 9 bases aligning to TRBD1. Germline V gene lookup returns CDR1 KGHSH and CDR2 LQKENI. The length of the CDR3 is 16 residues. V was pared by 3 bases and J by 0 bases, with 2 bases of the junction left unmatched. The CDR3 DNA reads TGTGCCAGCTCACCGAGGACAGGGGCAACTAATGAAAAACTGTTTTTT. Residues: CASSPRTGATNEKLFF.

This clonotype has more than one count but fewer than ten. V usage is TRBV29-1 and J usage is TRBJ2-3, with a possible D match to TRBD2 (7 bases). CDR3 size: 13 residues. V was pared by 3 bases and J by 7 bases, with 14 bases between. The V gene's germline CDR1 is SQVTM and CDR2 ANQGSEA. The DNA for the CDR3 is TGCAGCGTTGATTCGGGGGGCGGTTATACGCAGTATTTT. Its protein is CSVDSGGGYTQYF.

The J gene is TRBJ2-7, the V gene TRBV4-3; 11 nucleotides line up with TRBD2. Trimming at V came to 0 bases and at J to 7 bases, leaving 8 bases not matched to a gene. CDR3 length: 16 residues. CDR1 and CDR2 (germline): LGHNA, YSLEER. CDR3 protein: CASSQDLAGGPWEQYF. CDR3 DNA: TGCGCCAGCAGCCAAGACCTAGCGGGGGGCCCTTGGGAGCAGTACTTC.

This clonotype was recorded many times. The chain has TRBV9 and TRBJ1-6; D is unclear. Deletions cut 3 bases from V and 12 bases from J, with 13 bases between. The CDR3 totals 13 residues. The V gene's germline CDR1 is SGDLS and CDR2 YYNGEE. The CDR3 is CASSGPSVGPLHF. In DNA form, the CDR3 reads TGTGCCAGCAGCGGACCGAGTGTTGGACCCCTCCACTTT.

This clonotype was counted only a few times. The CDR3 bases are TGTGCCAGCAGCTTAGGGGGGTTCAATGAGCAGTTCTTC. This translates into CASSLGGFNEQFF. This chain uses TRBV7-9 with TRBJ2-1; D tentatively fits TRBD1 or TRBD2 (5 bases each). The CDR3 is made up of 13 amino acids. Looked up from germline, CDR1 is SEHNR and CDR2 is FQNEAQ (reference sequence). V gave up 1 base and J gave up 6 bases, with 7 bases separating them.

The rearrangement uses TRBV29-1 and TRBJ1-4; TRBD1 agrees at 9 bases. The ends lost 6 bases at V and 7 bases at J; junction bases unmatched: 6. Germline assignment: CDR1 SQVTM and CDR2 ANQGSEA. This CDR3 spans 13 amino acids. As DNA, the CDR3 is TGCAGCGTCTGGGGACAGGGCGGTGAAAAACTGTTTTTT. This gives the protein CSVWGQGGEKLFF.

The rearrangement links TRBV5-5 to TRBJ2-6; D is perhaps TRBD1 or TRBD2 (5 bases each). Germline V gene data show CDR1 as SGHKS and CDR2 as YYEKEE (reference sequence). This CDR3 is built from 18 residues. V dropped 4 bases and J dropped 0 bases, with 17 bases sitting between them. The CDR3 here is CASSALGVLISGANVLTF. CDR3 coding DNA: TGTGCCAGCAGCGCCCTGGGGGTCCTCATCTCTGGGGCCAACGTCCTGACTTTC.

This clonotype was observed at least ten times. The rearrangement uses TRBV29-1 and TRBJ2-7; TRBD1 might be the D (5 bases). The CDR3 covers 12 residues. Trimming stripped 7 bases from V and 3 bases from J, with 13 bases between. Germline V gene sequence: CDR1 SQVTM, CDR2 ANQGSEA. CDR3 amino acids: CSARRQNYEQYF. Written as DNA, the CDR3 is TGCAGCGCGAGACGACAGAACTACGAGCAGTACTTC.

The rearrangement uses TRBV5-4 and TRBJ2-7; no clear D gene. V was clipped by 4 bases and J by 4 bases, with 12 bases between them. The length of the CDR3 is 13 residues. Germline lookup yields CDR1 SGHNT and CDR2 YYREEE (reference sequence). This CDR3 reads CASSLDSDYEQYF. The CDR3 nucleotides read TGTGCCAGCAGCCTAGACTCGGATTACGAGCAGTACTTC.

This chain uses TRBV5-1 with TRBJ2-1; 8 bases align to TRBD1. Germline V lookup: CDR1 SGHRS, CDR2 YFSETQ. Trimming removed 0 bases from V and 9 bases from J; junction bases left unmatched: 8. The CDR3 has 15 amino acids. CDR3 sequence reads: CASSLDRGALGEQFF. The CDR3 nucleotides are TGCGCCAGCAGCTTGGACAGGGGGGCTTTAGGTGAGCAGTTCTTC.

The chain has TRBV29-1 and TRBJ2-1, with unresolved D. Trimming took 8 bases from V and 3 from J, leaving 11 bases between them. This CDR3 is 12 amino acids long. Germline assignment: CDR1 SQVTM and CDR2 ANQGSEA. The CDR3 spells CSWGIGYNEQFF. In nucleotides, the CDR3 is TGCAGCTGGGGAATAGGCTACAATGAGCAGTTCTTC.

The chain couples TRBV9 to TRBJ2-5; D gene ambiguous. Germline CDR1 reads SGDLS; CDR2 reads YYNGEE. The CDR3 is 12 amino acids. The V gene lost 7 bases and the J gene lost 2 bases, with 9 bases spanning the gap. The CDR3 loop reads CASGNTQETQYF. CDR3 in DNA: TGTGCCAGCGGAAATACTCAAGAGACCCAGTACTTC.

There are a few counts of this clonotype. As DNA, the CDR3 is TGTGCTAGTGGTCCCGACAGAAGCTCCTACAATGAGCAGTTCTTC. Translation gives CASGPDRSSYNEQFF. The chain uses TRBV12-5 and TRBJ2-1; maybe TRBD1 (5 bases). Looked up from germline, CDR1 is LGHNT and CDR2 is FRNRAP. The CDR3 is 15 amino acids. V was shortened by 5 bases and J by 0 bases, with 11 bases between the two germline ends.

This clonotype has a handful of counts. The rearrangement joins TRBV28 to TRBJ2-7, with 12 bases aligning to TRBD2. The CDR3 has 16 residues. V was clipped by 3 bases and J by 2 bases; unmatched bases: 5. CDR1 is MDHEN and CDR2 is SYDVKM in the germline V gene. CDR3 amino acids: CASSFPLAGGTYEQYF. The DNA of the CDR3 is TGTGCCAGCAGTTTTCCTCTAGCGGGAGGGACCTACGAGCAGTACTTC.

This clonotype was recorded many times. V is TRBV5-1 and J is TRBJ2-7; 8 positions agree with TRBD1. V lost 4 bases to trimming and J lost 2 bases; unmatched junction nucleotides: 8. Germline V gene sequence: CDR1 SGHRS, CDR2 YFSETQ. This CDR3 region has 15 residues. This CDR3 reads CASSLPGQVAYEQYF. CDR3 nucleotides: TGCGCCAGCAGCCTCCCGGGACAGGTCGCCTACGAGCAGTACTTC.

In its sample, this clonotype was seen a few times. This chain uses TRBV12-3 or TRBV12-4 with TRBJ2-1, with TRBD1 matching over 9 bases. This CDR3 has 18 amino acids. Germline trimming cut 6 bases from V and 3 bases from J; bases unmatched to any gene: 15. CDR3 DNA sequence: TGTGCCAGCAGCTTATCGACTCCGGGACAGGGAGACTACAATGAGCAGTTCTTC. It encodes CASSLSTPGQGDYNEQFF.

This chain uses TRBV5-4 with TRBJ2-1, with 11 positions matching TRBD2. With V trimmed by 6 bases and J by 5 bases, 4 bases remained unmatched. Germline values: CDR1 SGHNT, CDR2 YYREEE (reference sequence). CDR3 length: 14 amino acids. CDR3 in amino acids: CASNPSGRNNEQFF. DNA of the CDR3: TGTGCCAGCAACCCTAGCGGGAGGAACAATGAGCAGTTCTTC. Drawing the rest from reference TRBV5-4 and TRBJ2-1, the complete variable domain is ETGVTQSPTHLIKTRGQQVTLRCSSQSGHNTVSWYQQALGQGPQFIFQYYREEENGRGNFPPRFSGLQFPNYSSELNVNALELDDSALYLCASNPSGRNNEQFFGPGTRLTVL.

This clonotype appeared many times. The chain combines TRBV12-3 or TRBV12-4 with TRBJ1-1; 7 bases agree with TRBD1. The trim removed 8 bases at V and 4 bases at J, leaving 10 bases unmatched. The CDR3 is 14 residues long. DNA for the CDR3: TGTGCCAGCCATAATACAGGGGTGGGCACTGAAGCTTTCTTT. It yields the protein CASHNTGVGTEAFF.

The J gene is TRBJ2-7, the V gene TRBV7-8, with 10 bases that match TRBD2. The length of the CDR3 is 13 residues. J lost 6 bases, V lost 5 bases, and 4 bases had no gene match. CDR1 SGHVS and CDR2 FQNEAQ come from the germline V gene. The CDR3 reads CASSRAGGVEQYF. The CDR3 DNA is TGTGCCAGCAGCCGAGCGGGGGGGGTCGAGCAGTACTTC.

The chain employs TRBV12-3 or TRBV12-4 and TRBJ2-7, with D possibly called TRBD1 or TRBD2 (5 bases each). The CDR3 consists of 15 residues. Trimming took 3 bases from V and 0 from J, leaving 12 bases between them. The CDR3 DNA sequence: TGTGCCAGCAGTTTCGGGACCGGTATCTCCTACGAGCAGTACTTC. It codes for CASSFGTGISYEQYF.

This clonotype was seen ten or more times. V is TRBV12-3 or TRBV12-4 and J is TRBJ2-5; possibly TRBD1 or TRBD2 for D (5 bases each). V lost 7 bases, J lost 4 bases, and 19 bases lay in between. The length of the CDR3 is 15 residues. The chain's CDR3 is CASNPGATGIETQYF. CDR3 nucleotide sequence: TGTGCCAGCAACCCCGGGGCGACGGGGATAGAGACCCAGTACTTC.

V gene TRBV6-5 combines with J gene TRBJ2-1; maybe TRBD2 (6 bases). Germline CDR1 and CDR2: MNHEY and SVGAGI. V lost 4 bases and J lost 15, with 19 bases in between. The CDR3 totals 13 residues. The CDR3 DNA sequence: TGTGCCAGCAGTTGCGGGACCGCGTCCCCCCCGTTCTTC. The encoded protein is CASSCGTASPPFF.

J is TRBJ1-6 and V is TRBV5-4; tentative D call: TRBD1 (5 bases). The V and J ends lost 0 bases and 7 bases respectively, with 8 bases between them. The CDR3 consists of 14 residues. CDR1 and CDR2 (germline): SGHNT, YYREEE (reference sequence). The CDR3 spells CASSLAGTNSPLHF. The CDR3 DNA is TGTGCCAGCAGCTTGGCAGGGACCAATTCACCCCTCCACTTT.